This T cell receptor (beta chain) is from a study of identical twins. The study's findings and limits: Invariant T cells like MAIT and iNKT could partly confound the zero-insertion analyses.

As concerns this clonotype: Its antigen is unknown.

Germline-derived CDR1 and CDR2 are DFQATT and SNEGSKA (reference sequence). V dropped 4 bases and J dropped 6 bases, with 18 bases sitting between them. CDR3 length: 14 residues. Using its own MiXCR run on the 5' RACE reads, TCRdb lists one record per CDR3 protein. The data show hundreds of thousands of distinct CDR3 sequences, roughly a quarter seen once. These data are also associated with another study on T cells expressing NK-cell markers. That report adds: Obtained from sorted CD3+CD56+NKG2C+, CD3+CD56+NKG2C- and CD3+CD56-NKG2C+ T cells were the TCR beta repertoires.

The genes are TRBV20-1 and TRBJ1-1, with D possibly matching TRBD1 (6 bases). The sequencing input was CD4+ T cells sorted from blood. The clonotype comes from a young woman in good health. The CDR3 region has the DNA TGCAGTGCTACCTTAAAACAGGGTTGGGCTGAAGCTTTCTTT. Translated, it gives CSATLKQGWAEAFF.